Below, 16 T cell receptor beta chains from the same sample are listed, as sequenced in a study of T cell responses to AZD1222 COVID-19 vaccine. Sequencing used immunoSEQ multiplex PCR; TCRdb keeps in-frame clones, though not all of them. In the table there are 120,000 or so clones, over 75% of which are singletons. The input for sequencing was peripheral blood, taken on day 0 of AZD1222 vaccination. All receptors derive from an adult in good health.

This clone appeared many times. The chain employs TRBV29-1 and TRBJ1-1, with D possibly TRBD1 on 5 matching bases. Germline V gene lookup returns CDR1 SQVTM and CDR2 ANQGSEA. V was cut by 0 bases and J by 6 bases, with 14 bases left in between. This CDR3 contains 14 residues. The CDR3 region is CSVEDHGGKAEAFF. The CDR3 coding sequence is TGCAGCGTTGAAGATCATGGGGGGAAGGCTGAAGCTTTCTTT.

There are a few counts of this clone. The J gene is TRBJ2-4, the V gene TRBV4-3; 10 bases are a match to TRBD2. V gave up 0 bases and J gave up 8 bases; unmatched junction bases: 7. Germline CDR1 LGHNA, CDR2 YSLEER. The CDR3 length is 16 residues. The CDR3 DNA is TGCGCCAGCAGCCAAGATAGAGCGGGGGGGATCGACATTCAGTACTTC. Protein: CASSQDRAGGIDIQYF.

This rearrangement joins TRBV28 to TRBJ2-7; D remains unclear. Germline V gene sequence: CDR1 MDHEN, CDR2 SYDVKM. Trimming shortened V by 8 bases and J by 5 bases, and 16 bases separated the two germline ends. This CDR3 has 13 amino acids. The CDR3 is CASGSIGVNEQYF. DNA for the CDR3: TGTGCCAGCGGGTCGATCGGCGTCAACGAGCAGTACTTC. The complete variable domain, with remaining parts taken from reference TRBV28 and TRBJ2-7, reads DVKVTQSSRYLVKRTGEKVFLECVQDMDHENMFWYRQDPGLGLRLIYFSYDVKMKEKGDIPEGYSVSREKKERFSLILESASTNQTSMYLCASGSIGVNEQYFGPGTRLTVT.

This clone was found once. The chain is built from TRBV5-8 and TRBJ2-7; tentative D call: TRBD1 (5 bases). Germline V CDR1 and CDR2: SGHTS, YDEGEE. V dropped 4 bases and J dropped 4 bases, with 12 bases sitting between them. CDR3 length equals 13 residues. This chain's CDR3 is CASSAGHIYEQYF. The CDR3 coding sequence is TGTGCCAGCAGCGCCGGACATATTTACGAGCAGTACTTC.

The rearrangement uses TRBV6-2 or TRBV6-3 and TRBJ2-1; D is uncertain. Germline CDR1 and CDR2: MNHEY and SVGEGT. V lost 6 bases, J lost 6 bases, and 12 bases lay in between. CDR3 size: 13 residues. This CDR3 reads CASSRSPGNEQFF. The CDR3 region has the DNA TGTGCCAGCAGCCGTAGCCCGGGCAATGAGCAGTTCTTC.

This chain links TRBV12-3 or TRBV12-4 with TRBJ2-7; the D is unclear. The CDR3 consists of 12 residues. V was cut by 4 bases and J by 0 bases, with 4 bases left in between. The DNA for the CDR3 is TGTGCCAGCAGTTATAACTCCTACGAGCAGTACTTC. Residues: CASSYNSYEQYF.

The chain recombines TRBV5-1 with TRBJ1-4, with a weak D call TRBD1 (6 bases). This CDR3 contains 18 residues. Trimming stripped 4 bases from V and 3 bases from J, with 22 bases between. Germline lookup yields CDR1 SGHRS and CDR2 YFSETQ. The CDR3 protein is CASSIRAGDPRANEKLFF. In DNA form, the CDR3 reads TGCGCCAGCAGCATACGTGCAGGGGACCCCAGGGCTAATGAAAAACTGTTTTTT.

The V and J genes are TRBV7-8 and TRBJ2-7, with a possible D match to TRBD1 (6 bases). The CDR3 extends over 15 amino acids. V was clipped by 1 base and J by 0 bases, with 10 bases between them. Looked up from germline, CDR1 is SGHVS and CDR2 is FQNEAQ. CDR3 loop: CASSLDATGSYEQYF. CDR3 nucleotides: TGTGCCAGCAGCTTAGATGCGACAGGCTCCTACGAGCAGTACTTC.

The chain combines TRBV2 with TRBJ1-5; perhaps TRBD1 as D (6 bases). The CDR3 contains 13 residues. The germline V gene has CDR1 SNHLY and CDR2 FYNNEI. V lost 6 bases, J lost 2 bases, and 8 bases lay in between. The CDR3 sequence is CASRYRGNQPQHF. The CDR3 DNA follows: TGTGCCAGCAGATACAGGGGCAATCAGCCCCAGCATTTT.

This clone appeared a single time. This chain uses TRBV6-6 with TRBJ1-2, with 10 bases matching TRBD1. This CDR3 comprises 15 residues. The V and J ends lost 6 bases and 4 bases, in that order; junction bases with no gene match: 8. Germline V gene data show CDR1 as MNHNY and CDR2 as SVGAGI (reference sequence). The CDR3 region is CASRNRDRGSYGYTF. CDR3 nucleotides: TGTGCCAGCAGAAACCGGGACAGGGGCAGCTATGGCTACACCTTC.

The gene calls are TRBV21-1 and TRBJ2-1; no DNA check was done on the table's D call, TRBD2. TRBV21-1 corresponds to a pseudogene. This CDR3 comprises 13 residues. CDR3 loop: CASSIPYPGRELF. The DNA for the CDR3 is TGTGCCAGCAGCATCCCATATCCAGGGAGGGAACTCTTC.

The rearrangement links TRBV6-6 to TRBJ1-2; D remains unclear. V lost 7 bases to trimming and J lost 8 bases, with 14 bases between them. The CDR3 sequence is 12 residues long. Germline loops: CDR1 MNHNY, CDR2 SVGAGI (reference sequence). This CDR3 reads CASTETDEGYTF. CDR3 bases: TGTGCCAGCACCGAGACCGATGAGGGCTACACCTTC.

The rearrangement links TRBV12-3 or TRBV12-4 to TRBJ1-6; the D is unclear. V lost 8 bases and J lost 5, with 7 bases in between. The CDR3 loop spans 12 amino acids. CDR3 amino acids: CASAKNNSPLHF. In DNA form, the CDR3 reads TGTGCCAGCGCGAAGAATAATTCACCCCTCCACTTT.

The chain couples TRBV12-3 or TRBV12-4 to TRBJ1-5; no firm D call. Trimming took off 2 bases at V and 5 bases at J, with 7 bases between the two ends. The CDR3 spans 13 residues. CDR3 in amino acids: CASSLFGDQPQHF. DNA for the CDR3: TGTGCCAGCAGTTTATTTGGGGATCAGCCCCAGCATTTT.

This rearrangement joins TRBV14 to TRBJ1-1, with D uncertain. Germline V gene lookup returns CDR1 SGHDN and CDR2 FVKESK. The CDR3 runs 14 residues. Trimming removed 3 bases at V and 2 bases at J, with 10 bases between. In DNA, the CDR3 is TGTGCCAGCAGCCATAGACTTCTCAACACTGAAGCTTTCTTT. Translated: CASSHRLLNTEAFF.

V is TRBV7-9 and J is TRBJ1-6; TRBD1 aligns across 9 bases. Germline CDR1 reads SEHNR; CDR2 reads FQNEAQ (reference sequence). This CDR3 has 19 amino acids. With 5 bases clipped from V and 7 bases from J, the junction kept 18 bases outside the gene matches. CDR3 bases: TGTGCCAGCAGCCGCCGAAAACCATCCGGGACAGGGCGGAATTCACCCCTCCACTTT. This encodes CASSRRKPSGTGRNSPLHF.